Listed below are T cell receptor beta chains from one sample, sequenced in a study of T cell responses to AZD1222 COVID-19 vaccine. TCRdb keeps only in-frame clones here, not all; method: immunoSEQ multiplex PCR. This sample carries about 120,000 clones, roughly 87% of them seen once, and the ten largest clones take about 2.5%. The sample was peripheral blood, taken 28 days after the second AZD1222 dose. All receptors come from an adult who received the AZD1222 COVID-19 vaccine. The CDR3 runs from the conserved cysteine through the conserved F or W. A D gene is named only where the DNA matches it firmly. Expanded clones are given a class, and other clones once, few, many or no size at all.

TGCGCCAGCAGCTTGGACAGGCAGGCTTCACCCCTCCACTTT | CASSLDRQASPLHF | TRBJ1-6 | TRBV5-1 | . | .
TGTGCCACCAGTGATCAGGGGGTCGGCACCGGGGAGCTGTTTTTT | CATSDQGVGTGELFF | TRBJ2-2 | TRBV24-1 | . | TRBD1
TGTGCCAGCAGCTCCCAGGGGGCTCGTCATCAGCCCCAGCATTTT | CASSSQGARHQPQHF | TRBJ1-5 | TRBV5-8 | . | TRBD1
TGTGCCACAGGGAGGCAATCTAATGAAAAACTGTTTTTT | CATGRQSNEKLFF | TRBJ1-4 | TRBV19 | . | .
TGTGCCAGCAGCTTAGAGGGTAGGAGGGGCTACACCTTC | CASSLEGRRGYTF | TRBJ1-2 | TRBV7-2 | few | .
TGTGCCAGCAGCTTAGGGGCAATCGCAGAGACCCAGTACTTC | CASSLGAIAETQYF | TRBJ2-5 | TRBV7-8 | . | .
TGTGCCAGCAGCCCCGACAGGGTGTTGAATGAGCAGTTCTTC | CASSPDRVLNEQFF | TRBJ2-1 | TRBV7-6 | . | TRBD1
TGTGCCAGCAGCTTAGAGTCATGGGGGCGCGGAACTGAAGCTTTCTTT | CASSLESWGRGTEAFF | TRBJ1-1 | TRBV7-6 | few | .
TGTGCCAGCAGCCTACTGTGGGGGACCGAAAAACTGTTTTTT | CASSLLWGTEKLFF | TRBJ1-4 | TRBV7-9 | . | .
TGTGCCAGCAGCGGGGACAGTAATCAACACTTC | CASSGDSNQHF | TRBJ2-7 | TRBV7-8 | . | TRBD1
TGTGCCAGCAGCTTAGGGGAGAATCAGCCCCAGCATTTT | CASSLGENQPQHF | TRBJ1-5 | TRBV7-2 | few | .
TGTGCCAGCAGCGGATCCGTTAACTATGGCTACACCTTC | CASSGSVNYGYTF | TRBJ1-2 | TRBV7-8 | . | .
TGTGCCAGCAGCGGGCCGGGACAGGGCCTCCAATTTGGCTACACCTTC | CASSGPGQGLQFGYTF | TRBJ1-2 | TRBV9 | . | TRBD1
TGTGCCAGCAGCTCCCGGGACAGAAGGGAGGGCTACACCTTC | CASSSRDRREGYTF | TRBJ1-2 | TRBV5-6 | . | TRBD1
TGTGCCAGCAGCCCTATAGGTGGACACACGTTCTCCTACGAGCAGTACTTC | CASSPIGGHTFSYEQYF | TRBJ2-7 | TRBV11-2 | . | .
TGTGCCAGCAGCGTCGGGGGAAAGTATGGCTACACCTTC | CASSVGGKYGYTF | TRBJ1-2 | TRBV9 | . | .
TGTGCCATCAGTGAAGGGACCACAGGTCAGCCCCAGCATTTT | CAISEGTTGQPQHF | TRBJ1-5 | TRBV10-3 | . | .
TGTGCCAGCAGCTTAGGCGGGGGGGTCCGCACAGATACGCAGTATTTT | CASSLGGGVRTDTQYF | TRBJ2-3 | TRBV7-9 | . | TRBD2
TGTGCCAGCTTTACGGGGGTCGCCGACGAGCAGTACTTC | CASFTGVADEQYF | TRBJ2-7 | TRBV7-8 | . | .
TGTGCCAGCAGCTTAAGCCCAGGGGGCAAGAACACTGAAGCTTTCTTT | CASSLSPGGKNTEAFF | TRBJ1-1 | TRBV7-8 | . | TRBD1
TGTGCCAGCAGTTACGGGGGGCGTACCGGGGAGCTGTTTTTT | CASSYGGRTGELFF | TRBJ2-2 | TRBV6-5 | . | .
TGTGCCAGCATGGGGCAGGGGTATGAAAAACTGTTTTTT | CASMGQGYEKLFF | TRBJ1-4 | TRBV28 | once | .
TGTGCCAGCAGCTTGTGGGGGAACTATGGCTACACCTTC | CASSLWGNYGYTF | TRBJ1-2 | TRBV5-6 | . | .
TGTGCCAGCAGTCCCAGGGGTTCGGGCAATCAGCCCCAGCATTTT | CASSPRGSGNQPQHF | TRBJ1-5 | TRBV6-5 | once | .